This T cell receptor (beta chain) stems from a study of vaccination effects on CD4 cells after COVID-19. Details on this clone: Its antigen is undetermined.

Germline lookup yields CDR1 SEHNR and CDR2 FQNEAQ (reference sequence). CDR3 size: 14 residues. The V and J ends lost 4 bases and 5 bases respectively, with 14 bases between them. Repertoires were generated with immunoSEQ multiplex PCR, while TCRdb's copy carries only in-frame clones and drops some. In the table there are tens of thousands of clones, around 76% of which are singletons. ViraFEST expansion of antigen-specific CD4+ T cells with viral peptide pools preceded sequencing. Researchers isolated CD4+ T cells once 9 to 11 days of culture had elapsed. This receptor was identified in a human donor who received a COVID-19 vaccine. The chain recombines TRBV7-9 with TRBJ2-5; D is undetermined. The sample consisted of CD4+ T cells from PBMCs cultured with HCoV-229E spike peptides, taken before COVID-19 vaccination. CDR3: CASSSINWGETQYF. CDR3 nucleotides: TGTGCCAGCAGCTCCATTAATTGGGGTGAGACCCAGTACTTC.